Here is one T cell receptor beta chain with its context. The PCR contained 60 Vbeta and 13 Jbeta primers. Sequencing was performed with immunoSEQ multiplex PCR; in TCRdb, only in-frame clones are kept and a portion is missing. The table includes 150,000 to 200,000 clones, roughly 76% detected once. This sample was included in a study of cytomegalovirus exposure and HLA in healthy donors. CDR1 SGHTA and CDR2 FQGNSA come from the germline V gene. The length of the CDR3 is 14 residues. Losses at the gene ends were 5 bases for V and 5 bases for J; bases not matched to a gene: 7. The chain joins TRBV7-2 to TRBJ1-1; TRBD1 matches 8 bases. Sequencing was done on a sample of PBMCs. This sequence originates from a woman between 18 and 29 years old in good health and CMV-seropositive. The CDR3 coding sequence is TGTGCCAGCAGCACCAGGGGGCGGTTTACTGAAGCTTTCTTT. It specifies CASSTRGRFTEAFF.